This TCR beta chain was recorded in a study of spatial heterogeneity in lung cancer. Study-wide context: The roughly 66 donors had untreated early-stage non-small cell lung cancer.

This clonotype was counted between two and nine times. Every cDNA TCR molecule received its own unique molecular identifier. TCRdb re-analysed the 5' RACE reads in MiXCR, keeping a single row per CDR3 protein. The sample comprises about 47,000 distinct CDR3 sequences, under 8% of which are singletons, and approximately 40% rests with the top ten. As for time point: blood at routine non-recurrence follow-up after resection. Sequencing was performed on whole RNA extracted from tumor and nontumor lung tissue, or from frozen PBMC, and the material was left unsorted. This sample comprised PBMCs, obtained at follow-up. The sequence was collected from a female donor with early-stage non-small cell lung cancer.

CDR3 sequence (DNA): TGTGCCAGCAGCCAATTGGTTGTGGGGTGGCGCAATCAGCCCCAGCATTTT. Residues: CASSQLVVGWRNQPQHF. The genes are TRBV14 and TRBJ1-5; D remains ambiguous. The CDR3 totals 17 residues. Germline lookup yields CDR1 SGHDN and CDR2 FVKESK. Deletions cut 2 bases from V and 2 bases from J, with 16 bases between.